This TCR beta chain was captured by sequencing in a study of shared clonotypes between healthy human individuals. The CDR3 is 12 amino acids. Looked up from germline, CDR1 is MDHEN and CDR2 is SYDVKM. Between the trimmed V and J ends, which lost 8 bases and 1 base, there was a span of 6 bases. Replicate PCRs were loaded with approximately 300 ng DNA from unsorted PBMC, around 28,000 T cell genomes. Sequencing used immunoSEQ multiplex PCR; TCRdb keeps in-frame clones, though not all of them. This table holds fewer than 600,000 clones, approximately 85% found once. Specimen: PBMCs. The clonotype originates from a woman between 40 and 55 years old in good health. Some clones in this sample may be carry-over from other donors' samples. V usage is TRBV28 and J usage is TRBJ2-1; TRBD2 might be the D (6 bases). The CDR3 spells CASGGSYNEQFF. CDR3 DNA sequence: TGTGCCAGCGGAGGGTCCTACAATGAGCAGTTCTTC.